The entry that follows covers one T cell receptor beta chain sequence. This clonotype was seen a handful of times. The clone's antigen remains unknown. No quality values exist for individual bases; no much larger clone is one base distant. CD4+CD45RO+CD25- cells were isolated as memory CD4+ T cells. Tregs, naive and memory CD4+ T cells from tumor, blood and ipsilateral draining lymph nodes of a handful of breast cancer patients underwent full-length TCR alpha and beta sequencing. Ficoll density gradient centrifugation was used to isolate mononuclear cells from lymph nodes or from 40 to 50 ml of peripheral blood. A purity exceeding 90% was confirmed by FACS for the sorted cell populations. The CDR3, from cysteine to phenylalanine, totals 15 residues. Just CDR3 DNA is preserved here, 45 bases in frame from base 1. The germline V end is reduced by 0 bases and the J end by 8 bases; junction bases left unmatched: 10. CDR1 DFQATT and CDR2 SNEGSKA were looked up in the germline V gene (reference sequence).

This entry belongs to a study (dated by TCRdb to the mid-2010s). For context, the study as a whole: The study set out to test whether tumor-infiltrating Tregs in breast cancer get recruited from blood Tregs or are instead converted in situ from other CD4+ T cell subsets. The investigation overall reported the following: In terms of TCR gene usage, tumor memory CD4+ T cells clustered together with blood and lymph node memory CD4+ cells, as well as with lymph node naive CD4+ cells. The TCR alpha and beta sequences of tumor-infiltrating Tregs showed the greatest overlap with tumor naive CD4+ T cells, followed by blood naive CD4+ T cells. Validation in the larger cohort was restricted to a single TCR beta V-J rearrangement rather than whole repertoires.

Full-length TCR variable regions were amplified by 5' RACE PCR with constant-region reverse primers, and semi-nested PCR with Nested Universal Primer A was subsequently performed. Using the ReliaPrep RNA Cell Miniprep System, total RNA was extracted, and the SMARTer RACE 5'/3' Kit was then used to reverse transcribe the RNA into 5'RACE-ready cDNA. An Illumina MiSeq was used to sequence the full-length TCR alpha and beta libraries, which had been barcoded with multiplex adaptors. The study's own analysis went as follows. For each of nine subset-tissue groups, sequencing data from the five patients were pooled, and the groups were compared by unsupervised clustering of TCR gene usage. Repertoire similarity was calculated with the Morisita-Horn index, weighting shared sequences by their contribution to each repertoire. TCRdb applied fastp at Q25 and MiXCR to the public reads, then kept only in-frame beta chains. Entries are consolidated by CDR3 protein sequence, retaining the most common genes and DNA. TCRdb, not the authors, supplied the V and J calls. The sample table records around 5,600 distinct CDR3 sequences; around 51% of these occur just once. The top ten clones comprise 3.8% of the sample.

The sequenced sample was memory CD4+ T cells sorted from blood. The sample's cell subset or site, from its label and the paper: memory CD4+ T cells, CD4+CD45RO+CD25-. The receptor was isolated from a female donor with breast cancer. In this chain, TRBV20-1 is recombined with TRBJ2-1; 7 central bases correspond to TRBD2. The CDR3 region: CSARDRRTSADEQFF. The bases are TGCAGTGCTAGAGATCGTCGAACTAGCGCCGATGAGCAGTTCTTC.